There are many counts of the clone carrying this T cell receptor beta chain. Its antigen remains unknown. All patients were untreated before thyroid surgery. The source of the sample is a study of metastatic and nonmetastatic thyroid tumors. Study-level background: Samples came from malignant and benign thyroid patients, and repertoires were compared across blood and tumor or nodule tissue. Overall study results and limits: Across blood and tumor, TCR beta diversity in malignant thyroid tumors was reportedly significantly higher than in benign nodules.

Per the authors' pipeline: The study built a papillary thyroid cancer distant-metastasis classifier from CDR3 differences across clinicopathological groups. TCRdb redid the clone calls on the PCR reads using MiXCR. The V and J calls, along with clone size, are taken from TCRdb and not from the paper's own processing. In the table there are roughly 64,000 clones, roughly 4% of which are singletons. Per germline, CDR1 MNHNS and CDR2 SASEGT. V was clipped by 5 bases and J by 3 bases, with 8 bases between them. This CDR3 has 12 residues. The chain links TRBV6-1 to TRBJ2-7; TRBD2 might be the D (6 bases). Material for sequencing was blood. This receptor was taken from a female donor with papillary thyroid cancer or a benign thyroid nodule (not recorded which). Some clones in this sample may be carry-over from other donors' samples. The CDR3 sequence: CASSFSGYEQYF. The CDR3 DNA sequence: TGTGCCAGCAGTTTTAGCGGCTACGAGCAGTACTTC.